Listed here are 25 T cell receptor beta chains from one sample, sequenced in a study of CD8 T cells in ankylosing spondylitis. MiXCR, run by TCRdb on the 5' RACE reads, gives a single entry per CDR3 protein. The sample comprises fewer than 450,000 distinct CDR3 sequences, roughly 17% of which are singletons, and 1% rests with the top ten. Findings of the study overall: For ankylosing spondylitis blood, a TCR beta motif of several highly homologous variants appeared characteristic.

Their specific antigens are unknown. The sequenced material came from blood, either unsorted or a sorted T cell fraction (not recorded which). The receptors were gathered from a male donor with ankylosing spondylitis.

This clonotype showed up just a few times. The chain employs TRBV18 and TRBJ2-5, with 10 bases fitting TRBD1. CDR1 and CDR2 from the germline V gene are KGHSH and LQKENI. The CDR3 contains 15 residues. V dropped 6 bases and J dropped 3; count of bases not matched to a gene: 7. The CDR3 sequence is CASSPGTGAKETQYF. Written as DNA, the CDR3 is TGTGCCAGCTCCCCCGGGACAGGGGCAAAAGAGACCCAGTACTTC.

The chain uses TRBV6-1 and TRBJ2-3; 8 bases agree with TRBD2. V dropped 6 bases and J dropped 5; count of bases not matched to a gene: 10. Germline-derived CDR1 and CDR2 are MNHNS and SASEGT. The CDR3 is 15 amino acids. The CDR3 loop reads CASRNAGGGLDTQYF. As DNA, the CDR3 is TGTGCCAGCAGAAACGCCGGGGGGGGGTTAGATACGCAGTATTTT.

This clonotype was recorded a few times. V and J are TRBV11-2 and TRBJ2-7, with unresolved D. V lost 5 bases and J lost 4, with 15 bases in between. The CDR3 spans 14 residues. Germline CDR1 SGHAT, CDR2 FQNNGV. CDR3 nucleotide sequence: TGTGCCAGCAGCCCCAGAGGCGAGGCGTACGAGCAGTACTTC. This sequence encodes CASSPRGEAYEQYF. Full variable domain (outside the CDR3, taken from reference TRBV11-2 and TRBJ2-7): EAGVAQSPRYKIIEKRQSVAFWCNPISGHATLYWYQQILGQGPKLLIQFQNNGVVDDSQLPKDRFSAERLKGVDSTLKIQPAKLEDSAVYLCASSPRGEAYEQYFGPGTRLTVT.

This clonotype was counted only a few times. The chain carries TRBV18 and TRBJ2-7, with 7 positions matching TRBD1. The J segment lost 2 bases and the V segment lost 1 base, leaving 8 bases of the junction unmatched. There are 16 residues in the CDR3. CDR1 is KGHSH, CDR2 LQKENI, per germline. This CDR3 reads CASSPLSGTDTYEQYF. CDR3 nucleotide sequence: TGTGCCAGCTCACCACTGTCCGGGACAGATACCTACGAGCAGTACTTC.

This clonotype was detected many times. V and J are TRBV7-2 and TRBJ1-1, with a possible D match to TRBD1 (6 bases). Trimming removed 4 bases from V and 0 bases from J, with 18 bases in between. Germline lookup yields CDR1 SGHTA and CDR2 FQGNSA. CDR3 length: 17 amino acids. The CDR3 DNA is TGTGCCAGCAGCTCCTTCGTTGGACAGTTAATGAACACTGAAGCTTTCTTT. It codes for CASSSFVGQLMNTEAFF.

The chain couples TRBV20-1 to TRBJ1-2; tentative D call: TRBD1 (5 bases). Per germline, CDR1 DFQATT and CDR2 SNEGSKA (reference sequence). The CDR3 extends over 10 amino acids. CDR3 region: CSWGDDGYTF. CDR3 in DNA: TGCAGCTGGGGGGACGATGGCTACACCTTC.

This chain joins TRBV14 and TRBJ1-2; D not certain. Germline CDR1 SGHDN, CDR2 FVKESK. The CDR3 length is 14 residues. Between the trimmed V and J ends, which lost 4 bases and 3 bases, there was a span of 12 bases. The chain's CDR3 is CASSPTTPYYGYTF. CDR3 in DNA: TGTGCCAGCAGCCCTACGACACCCTACTATGGCTACACCTTC.

The chain couples TRBV7-9 to TRBJ2-1; the match to TRBD1 covers 7 bases. V lost 3 bases, J lost 5 bases, and 10 bases stayed unmatched. The germline V gene has CDR1 SEHNR and CDR2 FQNEAQ (reference sequence). This CDR3 is built from 16 residues. The CDR3 reads CASSFRGTDRDNEQFF. As DNA, the CDR3 is TGTGCCAGCAGCTTCAGGGGGACGGACAGAGACAATGAGCAGTTCTTC.

The chain has TRBV21-1 and TRBJ2-1; the table's D gene call, TRBD2, was not cross checked with the DNA. TRBV21-1 corresponds to a pseudogene. The CDR3 covers 15 residues. DNA for the CDR3: TGTGCCAGCACCCCCCGGGACTACCCCTACAATGAGCAGTTCTTC. This codes for CASTPRDYPYNEQFF.

J is TRBJ2-2 and V is TRBV29-1, with D perhaps matching TRBD2 (7 bases). Germline V gives CDR1 SQVTM, CDR2 ANQGSEA. The CDR3 covers 13 residues. V lost 7 bases and J 5 bases, leaving 14 bases between the germline ends. The CDR3 sequence: CSAQGRGTGELFF. CDR3 DNA: TGCAGCGCGCAGGGGCGGGGGACCGGGGAGCTGTTTTTT.

The chain is built from TRBV2 and TRBJ2-1; 7 bases fit TRBD1. Germline values: CDR1 SNHLY, CDR2 FYNNEI. This CDR3 has 13 amino acids. The V segment lost 7 bases and the J segment 9 bases; nucleotides outside the gene matches: 9. The CDR3 spells CASNRGFRIEQFF. CDR3 DNA: TGTGCCAGCAACAGGGGATTCCGGATTGAGCAGTTCTTC. The full variable domain, its missing parts supplied by reference TRBV2 and TRBJ2-1, is EPEVTQTPSHQVTQMGQEVILRCVPISNHLYFYWYRQILGQKVEFLVSFYNNEISEKSEIFDDQFSVERPDGSNFTLKIRSTKLEDSAMYFCASNRGFRIEQFFGPGTRLTVL.

This clonotype has at least ten counts. V is TRBV20-1 and J is TRBJ2-7; TRBD2 matches 9 bases. Germline values: CDR1 DFQATT, CDR2 SNEGSKA (reference sequence). The CDR3 length is 16 residues. The trim removed 3 bases at V and 3 bases at J, leaving 12 bases unmatched. The CDR3 DNA follows: TGCAGTGCTAGCCCTAAAGTGTTTAGCGGGGGCTACGAGCAGTACTTC. It specifies CSASPKVFSGGYEQYF.

This chain uses TRBV2 with TRBJ1-6, with a possible D match to TRBD1 (6 bases). V was trimmed by 8 bases and J by 6 bases, leaving 11 bases between them. CDR3 size: 13 residues. Looked up from germline, CDR1 is SNHLY and CDR2 is FYNNEI. CDR3 sequence: CASGHRANSPLHF. The CDR3 region has the DNA TGTGCCAGCGGCCACAGGGCTAATTCACCCCTCCACTTT.

CDR3 sequence: CASSPLSGSSYEQYF. The CDR3 region has the DNA TGTGCCAGCAGTCCTCTTAGCGGGAGCTCCTACGAGCAGTACTTC. The chain joins TRBV14 to TRBJ2-7; 9 bases fit TRBD2. CDR1 and CDR2 from the germline V gene are SGHDN and FVKESK. There are 15 residues in the CDR3. Germline trimming cut 6 bases from V and 0 bases from J; bases unmatched to any gene: 6.

This clonotype was detected only once. The genes are TRBV5-1 and TRBJ2-3, with a possible D match to TRBD1 (5 bases). V was shortened by 4 bases and J by 1 base, with 16 bases between the two germline ends. The CDR3 loop spans 16 amino acids. Germline V CDR1 and CDR2: SGHRS, YFSETQ. The CDR3 here is CASSLVGRYGTDTQYF. The CDR3 DNA reads TGCGCCAGCAGCCTGGTGGGGCGGTACGGCACAGATACGCAGTATTTT.

This clonotype showed up just a few times. The chain links TRBV18 to TRBJ2-1, with 9 positions matching TRBD1. This CDR3 region has 14 residues. Germline values: CDR1 KGHSH, CDR2 LQKENI. V lost 6 bases and J lost 6; bases outside the gene matches: 6. The CDR3 bases are TGTGCCAGCTCTTCGGGGGACAGGGCCAATGAGCAGTTCTTC. Protein product: CASSSGDRANEQFF.

This chain connects TRBV3-1 to TRBJ1-2; D is perhaps TRBD1 (5 bases). V lost 1 base and J 4 bases, leaving 10 bases between the germline ends. The germline gives CDR1 LGHDT, CDR2 YNNKEL (reference sequence). The CDR3 runs 14 residues. The DNA for the CDR3 is TGTGCCAGCAGCCAAGCGTCAGGGTTCTATGGCTACACCTTC. It is translated as CASSQASGFYGYTF.

This clonotype was recorded at least ten times. V gene TRBV4-1 combines with J gene TRBJ2-3; maybe TRBD1 (5 bases). The CDR3 spans 13 residues. Germline V CDR1 and CDR2: MGHRA, YSYEKL. The ends were cut back, 0 bases at V and 6 bases at J, with 7 bases in the middle. Here the CDR3 DNA reads TGCGCCAGCAGCCAAGAAGACAGTGATACGCAGTATTTT. It translates to CASSQEDSDTQYF.

V and J are TRBV6-2 or TRBV6-3 and TRBJ1-5; no definite D call. This CDR3 region has 14 residues. CDR1 is MNHEY and CDR2 is SVGEGT in the germline V gene. Trimming shortened V by 7 bases and J by 0 bases, and 10 bases separated the two germline ends. The CDR3 DNA reads TGTGCCAGCACCGTGGGTTCTAGCAATCAGCCCCAGCATTTT. Encoded protein: CASTVGSSNQPQHF.

This clonotype appeared a few times. The V call is TRBV21-1, the J call TRBJ2-3; the D call TRBD2 from the table was never checked on the DNA. TRBV21-1 is given as a pseudogene. CDR3 length: 15 residues. The CDR3 DNA is TGTGCCAGCAGCAAAGACGGTAGCGCGGCAGATACGCAGTATTTT. Its protein product is CASSKDGSAADTQYF.

This chain connects TRBV28 to TRBJ1-3; the D gene is possibly TRBD1 (6 bases). This CDR3 has 17 amino acids. V dropped 6 bases and J dropped 0 bases, with 18 bases sitting between them. Germline V lookup: CDR1 MDHEN, CDR2 SYDVKM. The CDR3 reads CASRGHQAGGSGNTIYF. The CDR3 nucleotides are TGTGCCAGCAGGGGACACCAAGCTGGAGGCTCTGGAAACACCATATATTTT.

The rearrangement links TRBV7-8 to TRBJ1-5; D uncertain. V was pared by 1 base and J by 6 bases, with 19 bases between. The CDR3 is 17 amino acids. Germline CDR1 SGHVS, CDR2 FQNEAQ. DNA for the CDR3: TGTGCCAGCAGCTTAGTGGGCAGCGCGAGGATGGGTCAGCCCCAGCATTTT. Translation: CASSLVGSARMGQPQHF.

CDR3 sequence (DNA): TGTGCCAGCAGCAAAGGGGGCGGATCCTACGAGCAGTACTTC. Protein: CASSKGGGSYEQYF. The rearrangement uses TRBV21-1 and TRBJ2-7; the table's D gene call, TRBD1, was not cross checked with the DNA. TRBV21-1 constitutes a pseudogene. This CDR3 comprises 14 residues.

J is TRBJ1-2 and V is TRBV20-1; tentative D call: TRBD1 (6 bases). CDR1 and CDR2 (germline): DFQATT, SNEGSKA (reference sequence). The CDR3 has 16 amino acids. V was trimmed by 5 bases and J by 0 bases, leaving 19 bases between them. CDR3 nucleotides: TGCAGTGCTCGTACCGGGGGGCAGGGCTCTAACTATGGCTACACCTTC. This sequence encodes CSARTGGQGSNYGYTF.

This chain connects TRBV2 to TRBJ2-7, with D tentatively TRBD2 (5 bases). The CDR3 loop spans 14 amino acids. V lost 8 bases to trimming and J lost 0 bases, with 14 bases between them. Germline CDR1 SNHLY, CDR2 FYNNEI. The CDR3 is CASGKDSSSYEQYF. The CDR3 region has the DNA TGTGCCAGCGGGAAGGACTCGAGCTCCTACGAGCAGTACTTC. The full variable domain, in which reference TRBV2 and TRBJ2-7 provide the parts outside the CDR3, is EPEVTQTPSHQVTQMGQEVILRCVPISNHLYFYWYRQILGQKVEFLVSFYNNEISEKSEIFDDQFSVERPDGSNFTLKIRSTKLEDSAMYFCASGKDSSSYEQYFGPGTRLTVT.